This TCR beta chain was sequenced for a study of T cells in Graves' hyperthyroidism and ophthalmopathy. Study-level background: Peripheral blood was taken when the disease was first diagnosed, before any treatment began.

Uncontrolled infection, other autoimmune disease, pregnancy or lactation led to exclusion. At least ten counts were recorded for this clonotype. The CDR3 length is 11 residues. Germline-derived CDR1 and CDR2 are DFQATT and SNEGSKA (reference sequence). Trimming stripped 3 bases from V and 8 bases from J, with 10 bases between. The CDR3 regions of TCR beta were amplified from RNA transcripts. Carried out on the TCR CDR3, a first-round RT-PCR used the HTBI primer set. TCRdb re-analysed the multiplex PCR reads in MiXCR, keeping a single row per CDR3 protein. The sample lists 340,000 or so distinct CDR3 sequences, roughly 15% occurring once.

Specimen: blood. The source is a man younger than 40 with Graves' hyperthyroidism. J is TRBJ1-1 and V is TRBV20-1; maybe TRBD1 (6 bases). This CDR3 is CSASGGREAFF. In DNA, the CDR3 is TGCAGTGCTAGTGGGGGCCGGGAAGCTTTCTTT.